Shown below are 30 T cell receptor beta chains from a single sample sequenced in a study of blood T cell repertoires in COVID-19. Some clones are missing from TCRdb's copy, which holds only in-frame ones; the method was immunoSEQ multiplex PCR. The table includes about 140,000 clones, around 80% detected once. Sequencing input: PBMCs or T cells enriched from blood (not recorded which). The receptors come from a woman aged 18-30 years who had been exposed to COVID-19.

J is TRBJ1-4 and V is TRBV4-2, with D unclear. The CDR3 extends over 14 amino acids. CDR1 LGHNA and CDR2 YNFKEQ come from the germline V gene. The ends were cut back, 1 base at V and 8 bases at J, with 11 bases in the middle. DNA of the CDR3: TGTGCCAGCAGCCAAGGGGAGGTATGGGAAAAACTGTTTTTT. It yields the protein CASSQGEVWEKLFF.

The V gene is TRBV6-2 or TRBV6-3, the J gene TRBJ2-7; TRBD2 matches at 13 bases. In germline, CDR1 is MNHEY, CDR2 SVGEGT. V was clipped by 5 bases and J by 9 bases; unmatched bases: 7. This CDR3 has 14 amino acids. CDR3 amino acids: CASSLRTSGSRQYF. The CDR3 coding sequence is TGTGCCAGCAGTCTCCGGACTAGCGGGAGCAGGCAGTACTTC.

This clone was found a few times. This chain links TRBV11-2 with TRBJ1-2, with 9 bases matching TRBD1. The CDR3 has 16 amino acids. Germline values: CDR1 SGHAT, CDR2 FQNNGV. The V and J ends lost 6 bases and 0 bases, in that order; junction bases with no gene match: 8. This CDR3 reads CASRQTGGAPNYGYTF. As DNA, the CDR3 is TGTGCCAGCAGACAAACAGGGGGCGCGCCTAACTATGGCTACACCTTC.

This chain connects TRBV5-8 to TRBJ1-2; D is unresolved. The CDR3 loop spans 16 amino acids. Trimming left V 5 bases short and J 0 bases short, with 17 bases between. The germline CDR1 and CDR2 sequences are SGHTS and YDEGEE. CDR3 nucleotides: TGTGCCAGCAGGTTGAGAGGTGGCGGTCCTAACTATGGCTACACCTTC. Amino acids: CASRLRGGGPNYGYTF. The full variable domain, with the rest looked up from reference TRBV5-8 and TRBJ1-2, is EAGVTQSPTHLIKTRGQQATLRCSPISGHTSVYWYQQALGLGLQFLLWYDEGEERNRGNFPPRFSGRQFPNYSSELNVNALELEDSALYLCASRLRGGGPNYGYTFGSGTRLTVV.

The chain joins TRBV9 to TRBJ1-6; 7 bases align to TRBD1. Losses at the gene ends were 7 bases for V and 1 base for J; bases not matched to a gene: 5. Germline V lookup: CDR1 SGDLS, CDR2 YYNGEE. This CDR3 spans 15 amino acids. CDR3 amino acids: CASGKTGSYNSPLHF. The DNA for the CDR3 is TGTGCCAGCGGAAAGACAGGGTCCTATAATTCACCCCTCCACTTT. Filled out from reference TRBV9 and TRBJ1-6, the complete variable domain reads DSGVTQTPKHLITATGQRVTLRCSPRSGDLSVYWYQQSLDQGLQFLIQYYNGEERAKGNILERFSAQQFPDLHSELNLSSLELGDSALYFCASGKTGSYNSPLHFGNGTRLTVT.

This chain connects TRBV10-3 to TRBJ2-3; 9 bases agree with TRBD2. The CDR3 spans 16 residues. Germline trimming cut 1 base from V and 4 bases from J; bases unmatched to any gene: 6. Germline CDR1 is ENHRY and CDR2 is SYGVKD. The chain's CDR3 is CAISEYQREVADTQYF. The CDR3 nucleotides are TGTGCCATCAGTGAGTATCAGCGGGAGGTAGCAGATACGCAGTATTTT.

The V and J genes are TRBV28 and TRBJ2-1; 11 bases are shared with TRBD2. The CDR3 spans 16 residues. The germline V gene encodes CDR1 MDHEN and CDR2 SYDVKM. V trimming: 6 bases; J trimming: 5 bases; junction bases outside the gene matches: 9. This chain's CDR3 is CASSSSGTSGHNEQFF. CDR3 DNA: TGTGCCAGCAGCTCTTCCGGGACTAGCGGACACAATGAGCAGTTCTTC.

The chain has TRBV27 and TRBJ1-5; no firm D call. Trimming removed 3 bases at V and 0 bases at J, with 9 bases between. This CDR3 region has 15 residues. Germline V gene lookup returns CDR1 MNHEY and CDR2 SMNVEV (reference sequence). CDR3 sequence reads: CASSFEGSSNQPQHF. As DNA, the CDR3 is TGTGCCAGCAGTTTTGAAGGGAGTAGCAATCAGCCCCAGCATTTT.

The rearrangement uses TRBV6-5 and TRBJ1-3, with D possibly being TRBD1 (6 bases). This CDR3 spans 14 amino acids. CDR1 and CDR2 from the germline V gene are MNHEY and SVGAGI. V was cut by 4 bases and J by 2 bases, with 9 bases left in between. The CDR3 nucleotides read TGTGCCAGCAGTTCACAGGGAACTGGAAACACCATATATTTT. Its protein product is CASSSQGTGNTIYF.

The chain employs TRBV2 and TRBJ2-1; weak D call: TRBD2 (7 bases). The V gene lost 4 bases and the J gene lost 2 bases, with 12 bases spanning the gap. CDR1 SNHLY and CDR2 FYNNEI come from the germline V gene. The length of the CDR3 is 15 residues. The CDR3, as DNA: TGTGCCAGCAGTGGGGTAGGGGGGGCCTACAATGAGCAGTTCTTC. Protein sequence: CASSGVGGAYNEQFF.

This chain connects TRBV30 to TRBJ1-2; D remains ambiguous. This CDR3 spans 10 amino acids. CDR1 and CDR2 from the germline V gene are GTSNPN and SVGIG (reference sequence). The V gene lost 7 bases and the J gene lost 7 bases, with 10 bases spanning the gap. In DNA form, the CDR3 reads TGTGCCTCCAATCTAGCTGGCTACACCTTC. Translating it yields CASNLAGYTF.

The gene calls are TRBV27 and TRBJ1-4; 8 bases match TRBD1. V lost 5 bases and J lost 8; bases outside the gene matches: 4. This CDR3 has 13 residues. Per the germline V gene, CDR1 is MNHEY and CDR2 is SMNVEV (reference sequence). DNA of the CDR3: TGTGCCAGCAGTGGACAGGGAGGGGAAAAACTGTTTTTT. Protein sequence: CASSGQGGEKLFF.

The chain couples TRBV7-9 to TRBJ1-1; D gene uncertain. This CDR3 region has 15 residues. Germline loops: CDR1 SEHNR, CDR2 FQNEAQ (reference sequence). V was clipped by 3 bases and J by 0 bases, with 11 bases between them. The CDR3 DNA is TGTGCCAGCAGCTTCCTACGGGGATTGAACACTGAAGCTTTCTTT. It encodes CASSFLRGLNTEAFF.

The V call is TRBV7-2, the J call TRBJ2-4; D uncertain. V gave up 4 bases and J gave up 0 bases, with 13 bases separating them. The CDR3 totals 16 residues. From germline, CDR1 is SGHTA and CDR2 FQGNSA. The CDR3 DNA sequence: TGTGCCAGCAGCTCAGGCCTGGGCGTAGCCAAAAACATTCAGTACTTC. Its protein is CASSSGLGVAKNIQYF.

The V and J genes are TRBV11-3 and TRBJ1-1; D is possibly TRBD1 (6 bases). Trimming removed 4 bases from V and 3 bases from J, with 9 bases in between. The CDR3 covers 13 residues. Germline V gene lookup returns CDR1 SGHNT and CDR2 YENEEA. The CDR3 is CASSSQGYTEAFF. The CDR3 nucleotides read TGTGCCAGCAGCTCGCAGGGGTACACTGAAGCTTTCTTT.

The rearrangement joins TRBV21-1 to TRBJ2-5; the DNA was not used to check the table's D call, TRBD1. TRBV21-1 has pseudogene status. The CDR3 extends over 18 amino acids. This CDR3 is CASSKEDRGRGKQETQYF. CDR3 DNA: TGTGCCAGCAGCAAAGAGGACAGAGGAAGGGGCAAGCAGGAGACCCAGTACTTC.

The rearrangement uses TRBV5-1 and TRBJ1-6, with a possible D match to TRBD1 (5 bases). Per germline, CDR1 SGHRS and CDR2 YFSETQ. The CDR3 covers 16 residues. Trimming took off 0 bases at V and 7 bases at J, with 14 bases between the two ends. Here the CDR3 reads CASSLDGRGGNSPLHF. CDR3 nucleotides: TGCGCCAGCAGCTTGGATGGTAGGGGTGGGAATTCACCCCTCCACTTT.

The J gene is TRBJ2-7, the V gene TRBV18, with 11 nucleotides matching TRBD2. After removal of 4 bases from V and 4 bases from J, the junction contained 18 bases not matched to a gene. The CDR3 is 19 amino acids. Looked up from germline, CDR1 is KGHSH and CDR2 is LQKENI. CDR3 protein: CASSLFGRASGRSGYEQYF. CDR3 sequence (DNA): TGTGCCAGCTCACTATTTGGGAGGGCTAGCGGGAGGTCCGGATACGAGCAGTACTTC.

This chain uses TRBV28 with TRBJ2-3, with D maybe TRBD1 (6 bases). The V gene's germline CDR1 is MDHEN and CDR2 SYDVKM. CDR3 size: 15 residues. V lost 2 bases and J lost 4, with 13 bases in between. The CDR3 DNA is TGTGCCAGCAGTTTACGCAGGGGTACCGCAGATACGCAGTATTTT. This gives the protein CASSLRRGTADTQYF.

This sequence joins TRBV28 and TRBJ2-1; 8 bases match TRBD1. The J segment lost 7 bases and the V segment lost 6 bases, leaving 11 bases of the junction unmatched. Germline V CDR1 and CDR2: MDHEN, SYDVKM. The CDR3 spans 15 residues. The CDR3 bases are TGTGCCAGCAGCGTAGGGGGACAGGTGAATAATGAGCAGTTCTTC. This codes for CASSVGGQVNNEQFF. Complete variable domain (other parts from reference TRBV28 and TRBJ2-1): DVKVTQSSRYLVKRTGEKVFLECVQDMDHENMFWYRQDPGLGLRLIYFSYDVKMKEKGDIPEGYSVSREKKERFSLILESASTNQTSMYLCASSVGGQVNNEQFFGPGTRLTVL.

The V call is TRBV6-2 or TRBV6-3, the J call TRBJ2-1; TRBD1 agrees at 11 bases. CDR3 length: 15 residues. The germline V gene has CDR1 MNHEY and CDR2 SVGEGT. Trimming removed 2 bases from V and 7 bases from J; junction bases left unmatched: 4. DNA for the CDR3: TGTGCCAGCAGTTACACAGGGACAGGGGGGAATGAGCAGTTCTTC. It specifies CASSYTGTGGNEQFF.

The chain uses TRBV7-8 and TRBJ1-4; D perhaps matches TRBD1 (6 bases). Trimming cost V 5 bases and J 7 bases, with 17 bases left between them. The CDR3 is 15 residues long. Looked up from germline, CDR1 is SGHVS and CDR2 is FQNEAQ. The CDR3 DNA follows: TGTGCCAGCAGCCCCGAAGGGGGTAGGGGTGAAAAACTGTTTTTT. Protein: CASSPEGGRGEKLFF.

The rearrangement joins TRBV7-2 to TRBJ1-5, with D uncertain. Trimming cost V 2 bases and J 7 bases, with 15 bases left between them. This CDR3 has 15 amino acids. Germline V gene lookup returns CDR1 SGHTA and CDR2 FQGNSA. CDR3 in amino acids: CASSLKMGSGQPQHF. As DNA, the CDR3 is TGTGCCAGCAGCTTAAAGATGGGGAGTGGACAGCCCCAGCATTTT.

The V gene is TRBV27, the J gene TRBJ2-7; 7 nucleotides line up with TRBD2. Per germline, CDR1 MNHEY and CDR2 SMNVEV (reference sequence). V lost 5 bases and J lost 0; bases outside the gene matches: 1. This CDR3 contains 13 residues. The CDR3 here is CASSSGTSYEQYF. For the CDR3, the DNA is TGTGCCAGCAGTAGCGGGACCTCCTACGAGCAGTACTTC.

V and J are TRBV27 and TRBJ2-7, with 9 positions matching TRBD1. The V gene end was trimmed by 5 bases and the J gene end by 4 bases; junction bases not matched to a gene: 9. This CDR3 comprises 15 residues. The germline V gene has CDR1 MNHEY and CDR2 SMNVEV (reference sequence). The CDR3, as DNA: TGTGCCAGCAGTAAGACCGGGACAGGGAGGTACGAGCAGTACTTC. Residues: CASSKTGTGRYEQYF.

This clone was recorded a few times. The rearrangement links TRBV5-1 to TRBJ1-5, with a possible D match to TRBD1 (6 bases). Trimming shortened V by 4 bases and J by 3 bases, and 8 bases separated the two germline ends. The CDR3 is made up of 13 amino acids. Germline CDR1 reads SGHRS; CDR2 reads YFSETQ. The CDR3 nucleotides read TGCGCCAGCAGCACAGGGACCAATCAGCCCCAGCATTTT. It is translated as CASSTGTNQPQHF. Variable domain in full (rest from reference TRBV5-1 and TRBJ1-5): KAGVTQTPRYLIKTRGQQVTLSCSPISGHRSVSWYQQTPGQGLQFLFEYFSETQRNKGNFPGRFSGRQFSNSRSEMNVSTLELGDSALYLCASSTGTNQPQHFGDGTRLSIL.

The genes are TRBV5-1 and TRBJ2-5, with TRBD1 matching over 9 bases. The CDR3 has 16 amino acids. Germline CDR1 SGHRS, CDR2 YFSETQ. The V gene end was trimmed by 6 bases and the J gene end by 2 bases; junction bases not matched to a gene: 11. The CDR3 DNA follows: TGCGCCAGCACTCACCGGACAGGGGCAAGTCAAGAGACCCAGTACTTC. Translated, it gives CASTHRTGASQETQYF.

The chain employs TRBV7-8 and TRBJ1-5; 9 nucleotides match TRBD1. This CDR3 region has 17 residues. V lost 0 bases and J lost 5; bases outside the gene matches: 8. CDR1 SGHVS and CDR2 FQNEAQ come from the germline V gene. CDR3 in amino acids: CASSLAAGQGGDQPQHF. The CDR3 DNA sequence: TGTGCCAGCAGCTTAGCGGCGGGACAGGGTGGGGATCAGCCCCAGCATTTT.

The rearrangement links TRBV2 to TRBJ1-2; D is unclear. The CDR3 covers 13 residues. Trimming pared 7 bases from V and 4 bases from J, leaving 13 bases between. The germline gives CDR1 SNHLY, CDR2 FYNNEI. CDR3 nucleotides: TGTGCCAGCATATTCCGCGGTAGCTATGGCTACACCTTC. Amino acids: CASIFRGSYGYTF.

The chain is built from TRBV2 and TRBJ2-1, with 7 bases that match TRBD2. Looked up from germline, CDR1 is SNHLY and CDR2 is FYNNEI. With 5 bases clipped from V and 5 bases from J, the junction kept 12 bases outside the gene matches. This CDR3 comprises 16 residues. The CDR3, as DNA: TGTGCCAGCAGTCGAATCCGACTAGCAGGAAACAATGAGCAGTTCTTC. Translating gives CASSRIRLAGNNEQFF.